Shown below are 9 T cell receptor beta chains from a single sample sequenced in a study of technical replicates of blood from four donors. Profiling relied on immunoSEQ multiplex PCR, and the TCRdb table lists in-frame clones only, not all of them. Of about 88,000 clones listed, around 90% were seen once; the top ten hold over 0.2%. The specimen sequenced was T cells isolated from PBMCs. The origin of the receptors is a human donor in good health.

This clone showed up just once. This chain connects TRBV27 to TRBJ2-7; D call uncertain. The CDR3 has 10 amino acids. Trimming shortened V by 8 bases and J by 6 bases, and 8 bases separated the two germline ends. Germline lookup yields CDR1 MNHEY and CDR2 SMNVEV (reference sequence). This CDR3 reads CASGRVEQYF. CDR3 sequence (DNA): TGTGCCAGCGGTCGGGTCGAGCAGTACTTC.

This sequence joins TRBV2 and TRBJ2-3, with TRBD2 matching over 10 bases. The CDR3 sequence is 13 residues long. The V gene end was trimmed by 6 bases and the J gene end by 6 bases; junction bases not matched to a gene: 3. Germline V CDR1 and CDR2: SNHLY, FYNNEI. CDR3 DNA sequence: TGTGCCAGCAGCGATAGCGGGGGGGATACGCAGTATTTT. Its protein product is CASSDSGGDTQYF.

The V and J genes are TRBV13 and TRBJ2-1; D perhaps matches TRBD1 (6 bases). CDR1 is PRHDT and CDR2 is FYEKMQ in the germline V gene (reference sequence). V was shortened by 2 bases and J by 2 bases, with 10 bases between the two germline ends. CDR3 length: 15 residues. This CDR3 is CASSLQGFTYNEQFF. CDR3 nucleotide sequence: TGTGCCAGCAGCTTACAGGGGTTTACCTACAATGAGCAGTTCTTC.

The chain carries TRBV28 and TRBJ2-1; 14 positions match TRBD2. Germline-derived CDR1 and CDR2 are MDHEN and SYDVKM. The CDR3 loop spans 16 amino acids. With 5 bases clipped from V and 7 bases from J, the junction kept 7 bases outside the gene matches. DNA for the CDR3: TGTGCCAGCAGTGGGGGACTAGCGGGAGCCGGTAATGAGCAGTTCTTC. It translates to CASSGGLAGAGNEQFF. Variable domain in full (rest from reference TRBV28 and TRBJ2-1): DVKVTQSSRYLVKRTGEKVFLECVQDMDHENMFWYRQDPGLGLRLIYFSYDVKMKEKGDIPEGYSVSREKKERFSLILESASTNQTSMYLCASSGGLAGAGNEQFFGPGTRLTVL.

The chain carries TRBV5-4 and TRBJ1-2, with unresolved D. The CDR3 loop spans 14 amino acids. Germline V CDR1 and CDR2: SGHNT, YYREEE (reference sequence). V shed 3 bases and J shed 2 bases, with 11 bases lying between them. The CDR3 sequence: CASSYIISNYGYTF. DNA of the CDR3: TGTGCCAGCAGCTACATTATTTCGAACTATGGCTACACCTTC.

This chain joins TRBV7-9 and TRBJ2-3; 9 positions match TRBD1. After removal of 4 bases from V and 4 bases from J, the junction contained 6 bases not matched to a gene. The CDR3 loop spans 15 amino acids. Germline V lookup: CDR1 SEHNR, CDR2 FQNEAQ (reference sequence). In nucleotides, the CDR3 is TGTGCCAGCAGCTCGAACAGGGGGCAGCCAGATACGCAGTATTTT. Amino acid sequence: CASSSNRGQPDTQYF.

The chain carries TRBV7-8 and TRBJ2-7; 8 nucleotides agree with TRBD1. V trimming: 1 base; J trimming: 0 bases; junction bases outside the gene matches: 2. CDR1 and CDR2 from the germline V gene are SGHVS and FQNEAQ. The CDR3 is 15 amino acids. The CDR3 protein is CASSLGTGSSYEQYF. The CDR3, as DNA: TGTGCCAGCAGCTTAGGGACAGGGAGCTCCTACGAGCAGTACTTC.

The chain combines TRBV6-6 with TRBJ1-2; the D gene is possibly TRBD1 (6 bases). The V gene lost 7 bases and the J gene lost 5 bases, with 11 bases spanning the gap. Looked up from germline, CDR1 is MNHNY and CDR2 is SVGAGI (reference sequence). The CDR3 spans 12 residues. This CDR3 reads CASNDRRYGYTF. The DNA for the CDR3 is TGTGCCAGCAATGACAGGCGTTATGGCTACACCTTC.

The gene calls are TRBV10-1 and TRBJ2-3, with D tentatively TRBD2 (5 bases). This CDR3 has 16 residues. Germline V CDR1 and CDR2: WNHNN, SYGVQD (reference sequence). V shed 2 bases and J shed 8 bases, with 20 bases lying between them. CDR3 sequence: CASSETREASRGTQYF. CDR3 DNA: TGCGCCAGCAGTGAGACCCGGGAAGCCTCCCGGGGTACGCAGTATTTT.